Listed below are T cell receptor beta chains from one sample, sequenced in a study of T cell responses to AZD1222 COVID-19 vaccine. The repertoire was sequenced with immunoSEQ multiplex PCR; TCRdb's copy has only in-frame clones and lacks some. The sample includes under 120,000 clones, roughly 87% of them seen just once. Specimen: peripheral blood, collected 28 days after the second AZD1222 dose. Receptors originate from an adult who received the AZD1222 COVID-19 vaccine. CDR3s include the opening cysteine and the closing phenylalanine or tryptophan. A D gene is named only where the DNA matches it firmly.

>TRBJ2-3|TRBD2|TRBV7-3
CASSSSGGRTDTQYF
>TRBJ1-5|-|TRBV30
CAWSVLGDQPQHF
>TRBJ2-3|-|TRBV18
CASSPQGSTDTQYF
>TRBJ1-2|-|TRBV10-3
CAISVTRTDYGYTF
>TRBJ1-1|TRBD1|TRBV29-1
CSVRQGMNTEAFF
>TRBJ2-7|-|TRBV19
CASSHPGQIYEQYF
>TRBJ2-7|-|TRBV30
CAWSVKYEQYF
>TRBJ1-2|-|TRBV19
CASSINWAGQAQRGYTF
>TRBJ2-1|TRBD2|TRBV28
CASSLTGGPNEQFF
>TRBJ1-3|-|TRBV14
CASSQDWGIGNTIYF
>TRBJ2-2|-|TRBV24-1
CATSAFGSPGELFF
>TRBJ2-7|-|TRBV18
CASSPEYEQYF
>TRBJ2-7|-|TRBV5-6
CASSHQGYEQYF
>TRBJ1-6|-|TRBV4-1
CASRSEGTSPLHF
>TRBJ1-5|TRBD1|TRBV18
CASSLGQGATNQPQHF
>TRBJ2-2|-|TRBV28
CASTGVSDTGELFF
>TRBJ1-2|TRBD1|TRBV7-8
CASSYVGQGLNYGYTF
>TRBJ1-4|-|TRBV4-1
CASSHMPGLRNRGEKLFF
>TRBJ2-1|-|TRBV19
CASRTGPEQFF
>TRBJ2-5|-|TRBV7-9
CASSLKPTRIQETQYF
>TRBJ2-5|-|TRBV29-1
CSVEDETQYF
>TRBJ1-2|-|TRBV25-1
CASRAQTVHGYTF
>TRBJ2-3|TRBD2|TRBV16
CASSQDTSGRSGGQDTQYF
>TRBJ2-4|-|TRBV7-2
CASSSPRGQGSAKNIQYF
>TRBJ1-1|-|TRBV20-1
CSASSMVRGNTEAFF
>TRBJ1-1|-|TRBV19
CASSYRGHTEAFF
>TRBJ2-7|-|TRBV21-1
CASSKGRDRDYYEQYF
>TRBJ1-2|-|TRBV6-5
CASSRGAGDGYTF
>TRBJ2-1|TRBD2|TRBV3-1/TRBV3-2
CASSGLAGGPSSYNEQFF